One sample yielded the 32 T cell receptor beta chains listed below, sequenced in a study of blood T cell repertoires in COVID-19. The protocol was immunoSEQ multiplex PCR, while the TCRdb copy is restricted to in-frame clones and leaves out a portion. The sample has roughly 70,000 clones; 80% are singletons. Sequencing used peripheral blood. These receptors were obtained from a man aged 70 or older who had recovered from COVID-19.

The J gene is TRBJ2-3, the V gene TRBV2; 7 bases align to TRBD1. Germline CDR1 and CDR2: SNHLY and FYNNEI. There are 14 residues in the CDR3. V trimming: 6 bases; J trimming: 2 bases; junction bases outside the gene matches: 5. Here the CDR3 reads CASRQGQYTDTQYF. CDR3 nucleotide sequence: TGTGCCAGCAGGCAGGGACAGTACACAGATACGCAGTATTTT.

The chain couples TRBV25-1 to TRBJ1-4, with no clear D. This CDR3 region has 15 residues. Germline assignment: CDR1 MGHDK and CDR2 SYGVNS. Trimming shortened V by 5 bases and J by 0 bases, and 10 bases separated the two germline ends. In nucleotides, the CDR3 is TGTGCCAGCAGTCCGCGGACTTCAACTAATGAAAAACTGTTTTTT. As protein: CASSPRTSTNEKLFF.

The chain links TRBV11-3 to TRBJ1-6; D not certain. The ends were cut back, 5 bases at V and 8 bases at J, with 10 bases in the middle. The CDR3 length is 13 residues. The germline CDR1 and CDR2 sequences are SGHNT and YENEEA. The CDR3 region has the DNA TGTGCCAGCAGCCTCTCGAGGGATTCACCCCTCCACTTT. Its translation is CASSLSRDSPLHF.

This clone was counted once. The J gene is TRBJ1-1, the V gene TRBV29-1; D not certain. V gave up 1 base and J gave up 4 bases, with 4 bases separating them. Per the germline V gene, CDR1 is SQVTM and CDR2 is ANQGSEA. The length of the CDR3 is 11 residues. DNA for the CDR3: TGCAGCGTTGAAGTCGGCACTGAAGCTTTCTTT. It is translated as CSVEVGTEAFF.

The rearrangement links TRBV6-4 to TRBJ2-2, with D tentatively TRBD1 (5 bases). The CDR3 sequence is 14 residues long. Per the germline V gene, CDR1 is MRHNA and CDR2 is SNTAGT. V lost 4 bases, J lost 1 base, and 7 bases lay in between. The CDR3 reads CASSVQGNTGELFF. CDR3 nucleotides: TGTGCCAGCAGTGTTCAGGGGAACACCGGGGAGCTGTTTTTT.

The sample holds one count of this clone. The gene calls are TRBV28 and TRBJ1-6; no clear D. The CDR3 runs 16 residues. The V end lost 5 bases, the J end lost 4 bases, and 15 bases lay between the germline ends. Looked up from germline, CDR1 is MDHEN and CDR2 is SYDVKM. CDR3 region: CASSHSLSVYNSPLHF. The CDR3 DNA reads TGTGCCAGCAGTCACAGCCTTTCCGTTTATAATTCACCCCTCCACTTT.

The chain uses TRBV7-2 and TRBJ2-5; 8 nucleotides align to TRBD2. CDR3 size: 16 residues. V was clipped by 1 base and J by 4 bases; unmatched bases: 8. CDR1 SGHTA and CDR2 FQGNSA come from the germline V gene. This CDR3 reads CASSLVGSGGLETQYF. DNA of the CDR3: TGTGCCAGCAGCTTAGTTGGGAGCGGGGGCTTAGAGACCCAGTACTTC. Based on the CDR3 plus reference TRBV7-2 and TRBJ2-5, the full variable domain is GAGVSQSPSNKVTEKGKDVELRCDPISGHTALYWYRQSLGQGLEFLIYFQGNSAPDKSGLPSDRFSAERTGGSVSTLTIQRTQQEDSAVYLCASSLVGSGGLETQYFGPGTRLLVL.

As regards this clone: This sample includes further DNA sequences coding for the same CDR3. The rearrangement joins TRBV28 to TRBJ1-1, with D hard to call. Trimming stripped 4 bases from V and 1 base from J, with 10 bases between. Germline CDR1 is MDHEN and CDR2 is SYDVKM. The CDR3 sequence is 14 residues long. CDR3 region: CASSSPPENTEAFF. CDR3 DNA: TGTGCCAGCAGTTCACCGCCAGAGAACACTGAAGCTTTCTTT.

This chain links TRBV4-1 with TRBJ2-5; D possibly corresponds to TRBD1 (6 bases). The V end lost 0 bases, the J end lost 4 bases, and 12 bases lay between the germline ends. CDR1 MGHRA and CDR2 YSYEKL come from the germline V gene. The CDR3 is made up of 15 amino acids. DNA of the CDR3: TGCGCCAGCAGCCAAGAGTGGCAGGGGTTAGAGACCCAGTACTTC. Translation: CASSQEWQGLETQYF.

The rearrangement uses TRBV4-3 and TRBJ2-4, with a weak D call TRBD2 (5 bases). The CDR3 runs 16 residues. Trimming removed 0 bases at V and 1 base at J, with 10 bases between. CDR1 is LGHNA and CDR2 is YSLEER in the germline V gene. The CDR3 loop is CASSQERDLAKNIQYF. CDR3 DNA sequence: TGCGCCAGCAGCCAAGAGAGGGATTTGGCCAAAAACATTCAGTACTTC.

CDR3 DNA sequence: TGTGCCAGCAGTAAGGGGTCCTACGATGAAAAACTGTTTTTT. Translated: CASSKGSYDEKLFF. V gene TRBV6-5 combines with J gene TRBJ1-4; tentative D call: TRBD1 (5 bases). The germline CDR1 and CDR2 sequences are MNHEY and SVGAGI. The CDR3 has 14 amino acids. Trimming left V 5 bases short and J 6 bases short, with 13 bases between.

DNA for the CDR3: TGTGCCAGCAGCCTAGATAGCAATCAGCCCCAGCATTTT. Encoded protein: CASSLDSNQPQHF. The rearrangement links TRBV28 to TRBJ1-5, with D unclear. Germline V lookup: CDR1 MDHEN, CDR2 SYDVKM. Deletions cut 6 bases from V and 0 bases from J, with 6 bases between. This CDR3 spans 13 amino acids.

The CDR3 region has the DNA TGTGCCAGCAGCCAAACAGGGGGCTTAGATACGCAGTATTTT. It encodes CASSQTGGLDTQYF. J is TRBJ2-3 and V is TRBV7-3, with 9 bases lining up with TRBD1. CDR1 is SGHTA, CDR2 FQGTGA, per germline. Germline trimming cut 5 bases from V and 5 bases from J; bases unmatched to any gene: 5. The CDR3 spans 14 residues.

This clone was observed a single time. The CDR3 sequence is CSVQPTGGGKTQYF. DNA for the CDR3: TGCAGCGTTCAGCCGACAGGGGGCGGTAAGACCCAGTACTTC. The V gene is TRBV29-1, the J gene TRBJ2-5; 10 nucleotides match TRBD1. The V and J ends lost 5 bases and 6 bases, in that order; junction bases with no gene match: 9. The germline CDR1 and CDR2 sequences are SQVTM and ANQGSEA. The CDR3 has 14 residues.

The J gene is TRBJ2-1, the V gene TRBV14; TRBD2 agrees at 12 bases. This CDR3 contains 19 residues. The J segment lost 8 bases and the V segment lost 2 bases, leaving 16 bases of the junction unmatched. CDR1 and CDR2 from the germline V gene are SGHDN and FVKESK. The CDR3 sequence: CASSQPSRWLAGGPHEQFF. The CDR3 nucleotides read TGTGCCAGCAGCCAACCCAGCAGGTGGCTAGCGGGAGGGCCGCATGAGCAGTTCTTC.

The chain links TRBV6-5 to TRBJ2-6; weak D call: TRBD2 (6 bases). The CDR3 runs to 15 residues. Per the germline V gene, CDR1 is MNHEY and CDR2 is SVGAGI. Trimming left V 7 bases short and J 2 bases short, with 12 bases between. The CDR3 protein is CASTPPGAGANVLTF. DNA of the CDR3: TGTGCCAGCACCCCACCGGGGGCTGGGGCCAACGTCCTGACTTTC.

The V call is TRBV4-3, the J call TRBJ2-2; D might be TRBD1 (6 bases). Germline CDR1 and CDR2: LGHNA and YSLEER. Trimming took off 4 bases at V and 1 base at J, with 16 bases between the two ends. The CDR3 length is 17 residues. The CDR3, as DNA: TGCGCCAGCAGCCCAGGGGTAGGGACACGGAACACCGGGGAGCTGTTTTTT. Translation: CASSPGVGTRNTGELFF.

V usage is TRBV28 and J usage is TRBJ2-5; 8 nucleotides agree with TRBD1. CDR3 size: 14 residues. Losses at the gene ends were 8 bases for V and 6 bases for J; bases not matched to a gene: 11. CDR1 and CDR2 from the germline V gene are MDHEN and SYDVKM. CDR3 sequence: CASAGGQGIQTQYF. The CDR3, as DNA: TGTGCCAGCGCTGGTGGACAGGGAATACAGACCCAGTACTTC.

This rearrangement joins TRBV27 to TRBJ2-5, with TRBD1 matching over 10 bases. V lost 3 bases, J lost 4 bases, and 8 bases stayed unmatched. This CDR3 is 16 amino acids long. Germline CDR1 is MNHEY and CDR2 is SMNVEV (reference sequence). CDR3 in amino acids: CASSFLGQGNGETQYF. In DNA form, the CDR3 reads TGTGCCAGCAGTTTTTTGGGACAGGGGAATGGAGAGACCCAGTACTTC.

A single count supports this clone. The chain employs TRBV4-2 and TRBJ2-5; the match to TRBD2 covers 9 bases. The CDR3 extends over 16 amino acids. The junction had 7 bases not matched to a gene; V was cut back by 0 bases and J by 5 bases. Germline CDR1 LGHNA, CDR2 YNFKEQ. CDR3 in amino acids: CASSQDTGGGAETQYF. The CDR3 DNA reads TGTGCCAGCAGCCAAGATACTGGCGGGGGGGCGGAGACCCAGTACTTC.

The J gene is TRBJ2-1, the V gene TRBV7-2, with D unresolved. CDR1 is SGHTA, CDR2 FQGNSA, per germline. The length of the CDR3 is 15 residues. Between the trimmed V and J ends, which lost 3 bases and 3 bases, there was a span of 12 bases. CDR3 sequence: CASSLSRVFYNEQFF. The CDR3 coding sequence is TGTGCCAGCAGCTTGTCACGGGTTTTCTACAATGAGCAGTTCTTC.

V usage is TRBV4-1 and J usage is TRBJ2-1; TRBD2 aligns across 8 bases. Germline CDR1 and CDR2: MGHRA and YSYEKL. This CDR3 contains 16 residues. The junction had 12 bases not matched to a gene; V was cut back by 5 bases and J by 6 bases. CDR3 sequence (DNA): TGCGCCAGCAGCAAAATCCCCCTAGCGGGTTCCAATGAGCAGTTCTTC. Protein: CASSKIPLAGSNEQFF.

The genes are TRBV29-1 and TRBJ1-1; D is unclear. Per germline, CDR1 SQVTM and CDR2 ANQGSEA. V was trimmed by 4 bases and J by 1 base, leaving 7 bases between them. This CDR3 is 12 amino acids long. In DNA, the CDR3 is TGCAGCGTTGGAGGCCCGAACACTGAAGCTTTCTTT. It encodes CSVGGPNTEAFF.

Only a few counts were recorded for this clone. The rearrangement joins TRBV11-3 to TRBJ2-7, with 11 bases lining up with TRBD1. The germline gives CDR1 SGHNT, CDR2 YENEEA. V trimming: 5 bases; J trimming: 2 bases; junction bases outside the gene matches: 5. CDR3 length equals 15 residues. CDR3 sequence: CASSRRTGGPYEQYF. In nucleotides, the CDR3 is TGTGCCAGCAGCCGAAGGACAGGGGGCCCCTACGAGCAGTACTTC.

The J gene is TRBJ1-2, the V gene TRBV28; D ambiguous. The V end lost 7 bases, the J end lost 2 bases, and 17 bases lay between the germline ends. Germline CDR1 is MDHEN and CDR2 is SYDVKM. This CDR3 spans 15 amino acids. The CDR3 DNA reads TGTGCCAGCATCCCAGGAACCTACTTCAACTATGGCTACACCTTC. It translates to CASIPGTYFNYGYTF.

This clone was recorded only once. This CDR3 reads CASSVGTRGTDTQYF. CDR3 sequence (DNA): TGTGCCAGCAGCGTAGGGACTAGGGGCACAGATACGCAGTATTTT. V and J are TRBV9 and TRBJ2-3, with 7 positions matching TRBD2. Germline V CDR1 and CDR2: SGDLS, YYNGEE. The CDR3 is made up of 15 amino acids. J was trimmed by 1 base and V by 0 bases; bases with no gene match: 2.

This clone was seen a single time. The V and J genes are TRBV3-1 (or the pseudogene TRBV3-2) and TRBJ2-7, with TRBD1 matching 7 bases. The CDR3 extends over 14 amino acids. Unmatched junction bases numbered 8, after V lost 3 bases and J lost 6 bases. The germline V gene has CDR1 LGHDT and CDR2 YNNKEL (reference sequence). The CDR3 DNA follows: TGTGCCAGCAGCCAGGGGACAGCTTCGGGCGAGCAGTACTTC. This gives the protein CASSQGTASGEQYF.

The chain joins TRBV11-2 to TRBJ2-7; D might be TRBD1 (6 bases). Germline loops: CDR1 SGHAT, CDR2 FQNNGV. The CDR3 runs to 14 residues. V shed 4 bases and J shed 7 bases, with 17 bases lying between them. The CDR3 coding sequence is TGTGCCAGCAGCTCCCTGCGTGGGGGCGGGGAGCAGTACTTC. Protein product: CASSSLRGGGEQYF.

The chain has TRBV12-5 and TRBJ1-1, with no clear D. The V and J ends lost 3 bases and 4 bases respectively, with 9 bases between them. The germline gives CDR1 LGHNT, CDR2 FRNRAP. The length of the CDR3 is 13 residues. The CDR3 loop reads CASGFEVGTEAFF. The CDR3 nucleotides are TGTGCTAGTGGTTTTGAGGTGGGCACTGAAGCTTTCTTT.

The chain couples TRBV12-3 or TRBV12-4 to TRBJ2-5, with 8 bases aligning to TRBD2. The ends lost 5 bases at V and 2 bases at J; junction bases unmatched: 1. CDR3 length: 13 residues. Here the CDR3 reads CASSRGGQETQYF. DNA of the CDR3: TGTGCCAGCAGTCGCGGGGGGCAAGAGACCCAGTACTTC.

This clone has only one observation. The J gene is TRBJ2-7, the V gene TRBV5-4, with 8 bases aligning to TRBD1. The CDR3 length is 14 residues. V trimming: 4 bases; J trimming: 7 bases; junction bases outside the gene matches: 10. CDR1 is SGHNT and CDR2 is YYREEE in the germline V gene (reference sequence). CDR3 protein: CASSLRTGLREQYF. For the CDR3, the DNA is TGTGCCAGCAGCCTCCGGACAGGGCTTCGGGAGCAGTACTTC.

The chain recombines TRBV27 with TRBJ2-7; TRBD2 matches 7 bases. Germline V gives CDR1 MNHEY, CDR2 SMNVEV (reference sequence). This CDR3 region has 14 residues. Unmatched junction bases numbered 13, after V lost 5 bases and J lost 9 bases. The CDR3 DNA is TGTGCCAGCAGTGACCTAGCGGACTCAATCGGGCAGTACTTC. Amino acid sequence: CASSDLADSIGQYF.